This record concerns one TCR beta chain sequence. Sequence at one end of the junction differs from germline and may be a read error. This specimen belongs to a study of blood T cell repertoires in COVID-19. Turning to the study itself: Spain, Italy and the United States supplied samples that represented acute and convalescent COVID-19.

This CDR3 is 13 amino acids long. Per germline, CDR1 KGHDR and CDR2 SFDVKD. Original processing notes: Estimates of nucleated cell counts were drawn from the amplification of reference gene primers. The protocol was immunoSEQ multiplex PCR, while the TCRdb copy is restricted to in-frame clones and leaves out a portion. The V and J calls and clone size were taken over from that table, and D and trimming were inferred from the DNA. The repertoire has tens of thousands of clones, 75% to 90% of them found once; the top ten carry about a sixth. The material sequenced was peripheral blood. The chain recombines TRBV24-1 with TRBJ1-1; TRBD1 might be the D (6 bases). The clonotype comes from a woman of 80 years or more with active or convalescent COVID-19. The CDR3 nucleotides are TGTGCCACCAGTGATTTTATCCACCGGCAGGGGAACTTT. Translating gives CATSDFIHRQGNF.